What follows are 10 T cell receptor beta chains derived from one specimen sequenced in a study of post-analysis software for immune sequencing data. No antigen has been assigned to these receptors. General study results and limits: The study found TRBV5-6, TRBV5-1 and TRBV20-1 among about five TRBV segments more frequent in patients than controls.

Carried by the TCR beta cDNA libraries were unique molecular identifiers. Each CDR3 protein gets one entry after TCRdb re-called the PCR reads with MiXCR. The sample has 380,000 or so distinct CDR3 sequences, less than 35% seen once. Input material: blood. These receptors were obtained from a girl aged 5 to 17 with multiple sclerosis.

V usage is TRBV28 and J usage is TRBJ2-7; D possibly corresponds to TRBD2 (6 bases). The CDR3 runs 13 residues. Germline loops: CDR1 MDHEN, CDR2 SYDVKM. V lost 3 bases, J lost 7 bases, and 13 bases lay in between. CDR3 nucleotides: TGTGCCAGCAGTTTGGGACTCCGACTAGAGCAGTACTTC. This encodes CASSLGLRLEQYF.

The J gene is TRBJ2-1, the V gene TRBV4-3; D uncertain. Germline loops: CDR1 LGHNA, CDR2 YSLEER. The CDR3 totals 15 residues. V lost 1 base, J lost 7 bases, and 14 bases lay in between. The CDR3: CASSQGPNLGNEQFF. The CDR3 region has the DNA TGCGCCAGCAGCCAAGGCCCCAATCTGGGGAATGAGCAGTTCTTC.

Notes on this clonotype: A read error may account for a junction end that differs from germline. The chain couples TRBV24-1 to TRBJ1-1, with TRBD1 identical over 10 bases. CDR1 and CDR2 (germline): KGHDR, SFDVKD. The CDR3 sequence is 16 residues long. The DNA for the CDR3 is TGTACCACCAAAAAACGGACAGGGGGGTCTTGCACTGAAGCTTTCTTT. It encodes CTTKKRTGGSCTEAFF.

The V and J genes are TRBV12-3 or TRBV12-4 and TRBJ1-5, with a possible D match to TRBD1 (6 bases). The CDR3 extends over 15 amino acids. V shed 4 bases and J shed 4 bases, with 14 bases lying between them. The CDR3 region has the DNA TGTGCCAGCAGTTACGAGGGGGGCCGAAATCAGCCCCAGCATTTT. Protein sequence: CASSYEGGRNQPQHF.

This clonotype has only a few counts. This chain joins TRBV4-1 and TRBJ2-5; D not resolved. The V end lost 0 bases, the J end lost 7 bases, and 9 bases lay between the germline ends. Germline assignment: CDR1 MGHRA and CDR2 YSYEKL. CDR3 length: 13 residues. The DNA for the CDR3 is TGCGCCAGCAGCCAAGAACCATGGGGGACCCAGTACTTC. It translates to CASSQEPWGTQYF.

This clonotype was detected many times. The J gene is TRBJ2-3, the V gene TRBV7-2; 8 bases align to TRBD2. The CDR3 runs 17 residues. Trimming took 0 bases from V and 2 from J; bases not matched to a gene: 7. CDR1 and CDR2 (germline): SGHTA, FQGNSA. In DNA form, the CDR3 reads TGTGCCAGCAGCTTAGCCTTGGCGGGGGGACTCACAGATACGCAGTATTTT. Translating it yields CASSLALAGGLTDTQYF.

The rearrangement uses TRBV5-1 and TRBJ2-2; D remains unclear. CDR3 length equals 14 residues. Deletions cut 0 bases from V and 2 bases from J, with 5 bases between. Germline CDR1 is SGHRS and CDR2 is YFSETQ. In nucleotides, the CDR3 is TGCGCCAGCAGCTTGGGGATAAACACCGGGGAGCTGTTTTTT. It codes for CASSLGINTGELFF.

Notes on this clonotype: An end of the junction does not agree with germline; a read error may underlie this. The rearrangement uses TRBV2 and TRBJ2-1; 8 nucleotides line up with TRBD2. CDR3 length: 16 amino acids. CDR1 is SNHLY and CDR2 is FYNNEI in the germline V gene. The CDR3, as DNA: TGTGCCAGCGGTGAATGGCGGGGGGACTCCTACAATGAGCAGTTCTTC. This encodes CASGEWRGDSYNEQFF.

This clonotype was picked up a small number of times. The CDR3 coding sequence is TGTGCCAGCAGCTTGGAAACAACCCGGGACAGGGTGTATGAGCAGTTCTTC. Residues: CASSLETTRDRVYEQFF. V gene TRBV5-6 combines with J gene TRBJ2-1, with TRBD1 matching 9 bases. The CDR3 runs to 17 residues. Germline-derived CDR1 and CDR2 are SGHDT and YYEEEE. V shed 0 bases and J 8 bases; nucleotides not matched to a gene: 12.

This clonotype has only a few counts. The J gene is TRBJ2-3, the V gene TRBV20-1; D may be TRBD1 (5 bases). V shed 6 bases and J shed 3 bases, with 13 bases lying between them. CDR1 DFQATT and CDR2 SNEGSKA come from the germline V gene (reference sequence). CDR3 length: 13 amino acids. CDR3 amino acids: CSAKPAGTDTQYF. The CDR3 bases are TGCAGTGCCAAGCCGGCAGGGACAGATACGCAGTATTTT.